Listed here are 14 T cell receptor beta chains from one sample, sequenced in a study of blood T cell repertoires in COVID-19. Assay used: immunoSEQ multiplex PCR; TCRdb lists only in-frame clones, some missing. This table holds about 70,000 clones, approximately 89% found once. The sequencing sample was made of peripheral blood. All receptors come from a woman in her 70s with acute or convalescent COVID-19.

This clone occurred once. The CDR3 region is CASSLGTGHYNEQFF. CDR3 bases: TGTGCCAGCAGTTTAGGGACAGGTCATTACAATGAGCAGTTCTTC. V and J are TRBV28 and TRBJ2-1; 8 bases match TRBD1. V shed 2 bases and J 4 bases; nucleotides not matched to a gene: 4. This CDR3 contains 15 residues. The germline CDR1 and CDR2 sequences are MDHEN and SYDVKM.

In nucleotides, the CDR3 is TGTGCCAGCAGCTTAAGTGCGGTGAACACTGAAGCTTTCTTT. Translation: CASSLSAVNTEAFF. The rearrangement uses TRBV7-3 and TRBJ1-1; D is unresolved. Germline V gene data show CDR1 as SGHTA and CDR2 as FQGTGA. This CDR3 has 14 amino acids. With 1 base removed from V and 0 bases from J, the gap between germline ends came to 6 bases.

J is TRBJ1-6 and V is TRBV24-1, with 9 bases aligning to TRBD1. V was clipped by 4 bases and J by 5 bases; unmatched bases: 2. The CDR3 contains 15 residues. CDR1 and CDR2 from the germline V gene are KGHDR and SFDVKD. CDR3 amino acids: CATSEGTGNNSPLHF. DNA of the CDR3: TGTGCCACCAGTGAAGGGACAGGGAATAATTCACCCCTCCACTTT.

The CDR3 spells CASSVGQGTLYGYTF. The DNA of the CDR3 is TGTGCCAGCAGCGTAGGGCAGGGGACGCTCTATGGCTACACCTTC. J is TRBJ1-2 and V is TRBV9; TRBD1 is a possible D gene (6 bases). Germline V lookup: CDR1 SGDLS, CDR2 YYNGEE. The V end was cut by 0 bases, the J end by 4 bases, with 13 bases between. CDR3 length: 15 amino acids.

This rearrangement joins TRBV28 to TRBJ2-7, with 7 bases identical to TRBD1. V dropped 3 bases and J dropped 2; count of bases not matched to a gene: 4. Germline V CDR1 and CDR2: MDHEN, SYDVKM. This CDR3 is built from 14 residues. In DNA, the CDR3 is TGTGCCAGCAGTTTGACAGGGCCGACCTACGAGCAGTACTTC. It codes for CASSLTGPTYEQYF.

The V and J genes are TRBV11-2 and TRBJ2-7; TRBD2 matches at 9 bases. This CDR3 is 15 amino acids long. Trimming took 7 bases from V and 7 from J; bases not matched to a gene: 14. Looked up from germline, CDR1 is SGHAT and CDR2 is FQNNGV. CDR3 protein: CASIALSGSLGEQYF. DNA of the CDR3: TGTGCCAGCATTGCACTTAGCGGGAGTCTTGGGGAGCAGTACTTC.

The V gene is TRBV4-1, the J gene TRBJ2-3; the D gene is possibly TRBD2 (5 bases). Germline V gives CDR1 MGHRA, CDR2 YSYEKL. The CDR3 totals 17 residues. Trimming left V 0 bases short and J 2 bases short, with 15 bases between. As DNA, the CDR3 is TGCGCCAGCAGCCAAGATAAGAGGGTGACTCCCACAGATACGCAGTATTTT. Its protein is CASSQDKRVTPTDTQYF.

The chain uses TRBV9 and TRBJ2-3, with D maybe TRBD2 (6 bases). The CDR3 is made up of 14 amino acids. Germline values: CDR1 SGDLS, CDR2 YYNGEE. V dropped 7 bases and J dropped 0 bases, with 12 bases sitting between them. CDR3 amino acids: CASGAGISTDTQYF. The CDR3 coding sequence is TGTGCCAGCGGGGCGGGGATTAGCACAGATACGCAGTATTTT.

The CDR3 nucleotides read TGTGCCATCAGAGGGACAGGGGGTGCCTACGAGCAGTACTTC. Its protein is CAIRGTGGAYEQYF. The gene calls are TRBV10-3 and TRBJ2-7; 11 bases fit TRBD1. With V trimmed by 6 bases and J by 2 bases, 3 bases remained unmatched. The length of the CDR3 is 14 residues. Germline V gene data show CDR1 as ENHRY and CDR2 as SYGVKD.

This clone has only one observation. This chain uses TRBV9 with TRBJ2-3, with 14 bases that match TRBD2. Germline trimming cut 4 bases from V and 3 bases from J; bases unmatched to any gene: 1. The V gene's germline CDR1 is SGDLS and CDR2 YYNGEE. This CDR3 has 15 amino acids. The CDR3 nucleotides read TGTGCCAGCAGCAGGACTAGCGGGAGGACAGATACGCAGTATTTT. It encodes CASSRTSGRTDTQYF.

The V and J genes are TRBV19 and TRBJ1-3; D might be TRBD1 (5 bases). CDR3 length equals 14 residues. The germline V gene encodes CDR1 LNHDA and CDR2 SQIVND (reference sequence). Between the trimmed V and J ends, which lost 6 bases and 2 bases, there was a span of 11 bases. The CDR3 DNA reads as TGTGCCAGTAGCAAAGGAGGGGCTGGAAACACCATATATTTT. Translated: CASSKGGAGNTIYF.

The chain couples TRBV29-1 to TRBJ1-1; D is ambiguous. V was cut by 4 bases and J by 0 bases, with 9 bases left in between. Germline CDR1 reads SQVTM; CDR2 reads ANQGSEA. CDR3 size: 13 residues. The CDR3 nucleotides read TGCAGCGTTGCTAGCGGGTTGAACACTGAAGCTTTCTTT. It yields the protein CSVASGLNTEAFF.

The chain combines TRBV25-1 with TRBJ2-2; 11 nucleotides match TRBD2. Germline lookup yields CDR1 MGHDK and CDR2 SYGVNS. The V and J ends lost 9 bases and 8 bases, in that order; junction bases with no gene match: 2. The CDR3 runs to 12 residues. The CDR3 here is CASSSGRGELFF. CDR3 in DNA: TGTGCCAGTTCTAGCGGGAGGGGGGAGCTGTTTTTT.

This clone was seen only once. V and J are TRBV23-1 and TRBJ2-1, with TRBD2 identical over 12 bases. TRBV23-1 is recorded as an ORF, its role being uncertain. V was pared by 2 bases and J by 0 bases, with 2 bases of the junction left unmatched. This CDR3 is built from 17 residues. The DNA for the CDR3 is TGCGCCAGCAGTCAACGACTAGCGGGAGACTCCTACAATGAGCAGTTCTTC. It specifies CASSQRLAGDSYNEQFF.